A selection of T cell receptor beta chains follows, all from one sample in a study of CD8 T cells in ankylosing spondylitis. TCRdb redid the calling of the 5' RACE reads with MiXCR, one entry per CDR3 protein. The repertoire has some 100,000 distinct CDR3 sequences, about 9% of them found once; the top ten carry roughly 29%. Source material: blood, either unsorted or a sorted T cell fraction (not recorded which). These receptors came from a male donor with ankylosing spondylitis. Each CDR3 is given with its conserved first and last residue. A D gene is named only where the DNA matches it firmly. The size of a clone is reported for some rows only, either as once, few or many, or as a class for expanded clones.

j_call clone_size v_call d_call cdr3_aa cdr3_nt
TRBJ2-1 - TRBV4-2 TRBD2 CASSQQRLAGADEQFF TGTGCCAGCAGCCAACAACGACTAGCGGGAGCGGATGAGCAGTTCTTC
TRBJ2-7 - TRBV25-1 - CASSEPGGTYEQYF TGTGCCAGCAGTGAACCCGGGGGCACTTACGAGCAGTACTTC
TRBJ1-1 few TRBV6-1 - CASSLTGGVNTEAFF TGTGCCAGCAGCCTAACCGGGGGAGTGAACACTGAAGCTTTCTTT
TRBJ2-7 many TRBV5-1 TRBD2 CASRTSGPSYEQYF TGCGCCAGCAGGACTAGCGGGCCATCCTACGAGCAGTACTTC
TRBJ2-2 many TRBV29-1 - CSATDSNTGELFF TGCAGCGCCACGGACAGTAACACCGGGGAGCTGTTTTTT
TRBJ1-5 few TRBV24-1 - CATSGRTVSNQPQHF TGTGCCACCAGTGGTAGGACAGTTAGCAATCAGCCCCAGCATTTT
TRBJ2-7 many TRBV27 - CASSFLGDTPINEQYF TGTGCCAGCAGTTTTCTTGGGGACACTCCTATCAACGAGCAGTACTTC
TRBJ2-1 - TRBV5-1 TRBD2 CASSPTGLAGETNEQFF TGCGCCAGCAGCCCCACAGGACTAGCGGGAGAAACCAATGAGCAGTTCTTC
TRBJ2-1 - TRBV2 - CASSEGGRSWHEQFF TGTGCCAGCAGTGAAGGAGGGCGGAGCTGGCATGAGCAGTTCTTC
TRBJ1-1 - TRBV5-1 - CASSPHAKVAAEAFF TGCGCCAGCAGCCCCCACGCGAAGGTCGCCGCTGAAGCTTTCTTT
TRBJ2-5 many TRBV11-2 - CASSLSPKGTETQYF TGTGCCAGCAGCTTATCTCCAAAGGGGACGGAGACCCAGTACTTC
TRBJ2-1 many TRBV2 - CASRRGSYNEQFF TGTGCCAGCAGACGGGGCTCCTACAATGAGCAGTTCTTC
TRBJ1-1 - TRBV7-9 - CASSLNLGLNTEAFF TGTGCCAGCAGCTTAAACTTGGGGCTGAACACTGAAGCTTTCTTT
TRBJ2-2 - TRBV12-3/TRBV12-4 TRBD2 CASSPSLAGGVTGELFF TGTGCCAGCAGCCCCTCCCTAGCGGGAGGCGTCACCGGGGAGCTGTTTTTT
TRBJ2-3 many TRBV7-9 - CASAVLGGATDTQYF TGTGCCAGCGCTGTGTTAGGCGGAGCCACAGATACGCAGTATTTT
TRBJ2-1 many TRBV9 - CASSSGGGGYNEQFF TGTGCCAGCAGCTCAGGAGGGGGGGGGTACAATGAGCAGTTCTTC
TRBJ2-2 many TRBV5-1 - CASSLTTNTGELFF TGCGCCAGCAGCTTAACTACAAACACCGGGGAGCTGTTTTTT
TRBJ1-2 few TRBV10-2 - CASSESQGHYYGYTF TGCGCCAGCAGTGAGTCCCAGGGTCATTACTATGGCTACACCTTC
TRBJ1-2 few TRBV20-1 TRBD1 CSARDPDRAGYTF TGCAGTGCTAGAGACCCGGACAGGGCTGGCTACACCTTC
TRBJ1-1 few TRBV27 TRBD1 CASNLAGQGVNGAFF TGTGCCAGCAACCTTGCGGGACAGGGGGTCAATGGGGCTTTCTTT
TRBJ1-1 many TRBV19 - CASSIVARATGAEAFF TGTGCCAGTAGTATAGTGGCCCGCGCAACGGGAGCTGAAGCTTTCTTT
TRBJ2-7 - TRBV7-9 - CASNSAGYEQYF TGTGCCAGCAACTCCGCCGGGTACGAGCAGTACTTC
TRBJ1-2 many TRBV11-2 TRBD1 CASSWSGGNYGYTF TGTGCCAGCAGCTGGTCAGGGGGCAACTATGGCTACACCTTC
TRBJ2-1 few TRBV7-9 - CASSLPANEQFF TGTGCCAGCAGCTTACCTGCGAATGAGCAGTTCTTC
TRBJ1-1 - TRBV24-1 - CATSDPVEGGPFF TGTGCCACCAGTGACCCTGTGGAGGGCGGACCTTTCTTT
TRBJ2-1 once TRBV3-1 - CASSHFLGAEAPSEQFF TGTGCCAGCAGCCATTTTCTTGGGGCCGAGGCCCCCAGTGAGCAGTTCTTC
TRBJ1-1 many TRBV6-6 - CASSLTGGTEAFF TGTGCCAGCAGTTTAACGGGTGGCACTGAAGCTTTCTTT
TRBJ2-2 many TRBV10-3 TRBD2 CAINPGASGNTGELFF TGTGCCATCAACCCCGGGGCTAGCGGGAACACCGGGGAGCTGTTTTTT
TRBJ1-1 many TRBV12-3/TRBV12-4 - CASSLGAVGYTEAFF TGTGCCAGCAGTTTAGGCGCCGTCGGCTACACTGAAGCTTTCTTT
TRBJ2-3 - TRBV11-3 - CASSSAGVYSLTDTQYF TGTGCCAGCAGCTCCGCTGGGGTCTATTCTTTGACAGATACGCAGTATTTT
TRBJ2-7 - TRBV25-1 TRBD1 CASSPAGTGGYEQYF TGTGCCAGCAGTCCCGCCGGGACAGGGGGCTACGAGCAGTACTTC
TRBJ2-1 few TRBV6-5 - CASSYAPRAEQFF TGTGCCAGCAGTTATGCGCCCCGTGCTGAGCAGTTCTTC
TRBJ2-4 many TRBV9 TRBD1 CASSAQTGGKNIQYF TGTGCCAGCAGCGCCCAAACAGGGGGCAAAAACATTCAGTACTTC
TRBJ2-7 many TRBV7-9 TRBD1 CASSPMTGNYEQYF TGTGCCAGCAGCCCAATGACAGGGAACTACGAGCAGTACTTC
TRBJ1-5 few TRBV7-2 - CASSLITEGQPQHF TGTGCCAGCAGCTTAATCACCGAGGGGCAGCCCCAGCATTTT
TRBJ2-3 many TRBV7-8 - CASSLLGLRDTDTQYF TGTGCCAGCAGCTTACTGGGCCTCAGGGACACAGATACGCAGTATTTT